These T cell receptor beta chains were read from a single sample in a study of blood T cell repertoires in COVID-19. Here immunoSEQ multiplex PCR was the method, and the copy in TCRdb shows in-frame clones only, minus some. The sample lists about 34,000 clones, almost 90% occurring once. The sequenced sample consisted of peripheral blood. The receptors shown here come from a human donor with active COVID-19. The donor label of this sample is uncertain. Both conserved end residues are part of each CDR3. The D gene is left open where the match is weak. Not all rows give a size; the values are once, few, many and, for expanded clones, a class.

d_gene: TRBD1; v_gene: TRBV6-6; j_gene: TRBJ1-5; abundance: .; CDR3nt: TGTGCCAGCAGGGGACAGGGAGGCAATCAGCCCCAGCATTTT; CDR3aa: CASRGQGGNQPQHF
d_gene: .; v_gene: TRBV5-1; j_gene: TRBJ2-5; abundance: .; CDR3nt: TGCGCCAGCGGCCTTACAGAGACCCAGTACTTC; CDR3aa: CASGLTETQYF
d_gene: .; v_gene: TRBV6-6; j_gene: TRBJ1-1; abundance: once; CDR3nt: TGTGCCAGCAGTTACGAGGGAGGATCGGCTTTCTTT; CDR3aa: CASSYEGGSAFF
d_gene: .; v_gene: TRBV6-5; j_gene: TRBJ1-2; abundance: .; CDR3nt: TGTGCCAGCAGTTTCAGGACAGAAACTAACTATGGCTACACCTTC; CDR3aa: CASSFRTETNYGYTF
d_gene: .; v_gene: TRBV5-1; j_gene: TRBJ2-6; abundance: .; CDR3nt: TGCGCCAGCAGTCCGACCCTACAGTCTTCCGGGGCCAACGTCCTGACTTTC; CDR3aa: CASSPTLQSSGANVLTF
d_gene: TRBD1; v_gene: TRBV5-1; j_gene: TRBJ2-1; abundance: once; CDR3nt: TGCGCCAGCAGCCCTAGACAGGGGTGGTATGAGCAGTTCTTC; CDR3aa: CASSPRQGWYEQFF
d_gene: TRBD2; v_gene: TRBV5-4; j_gene: TRBJ2-2; abundance: once; CDR3nt: TGTGCCAGCAGGGCGGGGGGTCTCGGGACCGGGGAGCTGTTTTTT; CDR3aa: CASRAGGLGTGELFF
d_gene: TRBD1; v_gene: TRBV6-2/TRBV6-3; j_gene: TRBJ1-2; abundance: few; CDR3nt: TGTGCCAGCAGTTACAACGACAGGGGTTATGGCTACACCTTC; CDR3aa: CASSYNDRGYGYTF
d_gene: TRBD1; v_gene: TRBV5-1; j_gene: TRBJ1-2; abundance: .; CDR3nt: TGCGCCAGCAGCGCTAGGACAGGGTATGGCTACACCTTC; CDR3aa: CASSARTGYGYTF
d_gene: TRBD1; v_gene: TRBV6-2/TRBV6-3; j_gene: TRBJ2-1; abundance: .; CDR3nt: TGTGCCAGCAGTTACACAGGGGCCGGCTACAATGAGCAGTTCTTC; CDR3aa: CASSYTGAGYNEQFF
d_gene: TRBD2; v_gene: TRBV9; j_gene: TRBJ2-3; abundance: few; CDR3nt: TGTGCCAGCAGCCCCCGGATAGCGGGGACAGATACGCAGTATTTT; CDR3aa: CASSPRIAGTDTQYF
d_gene: .; v_gene: TRBV7-6; j_gene: TRBJ2-2; abundance: once; CDR3nt: TGTGCCAGCAGCTCCTCGCTACAGGTCCCCGGGGAGCTGTTTTTT; CDR3aa: CASSSSLQVPGELFF
d_gene: TRBD1; v_gene: TRBV5-5; j_gene: TRBJ2-2; abundance: .; CDR3nt: TGTGCCAGCAGCCGAAAAAGACAGGGAACCTCGAACACCGGGGAGCTGTTTTTT; CDR3aa: CASSRKRQGTSNTGELFF
d_gene: .; v_gene: TRBV19; j_gene: TRBJ1-2; abundance: .; CDR3nt: TGTGCCAGTAGTATTGCACGGGGTAGGAACTATGGCTACACCTTC; CDR3aa: CASSIARGRNYGYTF
d_gene: TRBD1; v_gene: TRBV25-1; j_gene: TRBJ1-2; abundance: .; CDR3nt: TGTGCCAGCAGTGAACGGACAGGGGATCACTATGGCTACACCTTC; CDR3aa: CASSERTGDHYGYTF
d_gene: TRBD2; v_gene: TRBV12-5; j_gene: TRBJ2-1; abundance: .; CDR3nt: TGTGCTAGTGGTTTGGTACTGGGACTAGTAAGGAATGAGCAGTTCTTC; CDR3aa: CASGLVLGLVRNEQFF
d_gene: TRBD1; v_gene: TRBV6-2/TRBV6-3; j_gene: TRBJ2-5; abundance: .; CDR3nt: TGTGCCAGCAGTTACTCCGAAAGGGACAGGGGAAACCAAGAGACCCAGTACTTC; CDR3aa: CASSYSERDRGNQETQYF
d_gene: .; v_gene: TRBV2; j_gene: TRBJ1-2; abundance: .; CDR3nt: TGTGCCAGCAGCGCGTCGGGACTGATAGGGGGCTACACCTTC; CDR3aa: CASSASGLIGGYTF
d_gene: TRBD1; v_gene: TRBV29-1; j_gene: TRBJ1-2; abundance: .; CDR3nt: TGCAGCGTGCGAAGTCAGGGGGAGAACTATGGCTACACCTTC; CDR3aa: CSVRSQGENYGYTF
d_gene: .; v_gene: TRBV7-6; j_gene: TRBJ1-3; abundance: .; CDR3nt: TGTGCCAGCAGCGGACAATACAGAAGTCGAGCTGGAAACACCATATATTTT; CDR3aa: CASSGQYRSRAGNTIYF
d_gene: TRBD1; v_gene: TRBV9; j_gene: TRBJ2-7; abundance: .; CDR3nt: TGTGCCAGCAGCCCGTGGACAGGGGCCCCCTCCTACGAGCAGTACTTC; CDR3aa: CASSPWTGAPSYEQYF
d_gene: TRBD1; v_gene: TRBV7-3; j_gene: TRBJ2-1; abundance: .; CDR3nt: TGTGCCAGCAGCTCCGGGACAGGGGGCGGGCAGTTCTTC; CDR3aa: CASSSGTGGGQFF
d_gene: .; v_gene: TRBV6-4; j_gene: TRBJ2-7; abundance: .; CDR3nt: TGTGCCAGCAGTGTAGACAGCTCCTACGAGCAGTACTTC; CDR3aa: CASSVDSSYEQYF
d_gene: .; v_gene: TRBV2; j_gene: TRBJ2-3; abundance: .; CDR3nt: TGTGCCAGCAGTGATTACGGGCTAGCGAGCCTCTTCTCCGATACGCAGTATTTT; CDR3aa: CASSDYGLASLFSDTQYF
d_gene: .; v_gene: TRBV18; j_gene: TRBJ2-7; abundance: .; CDR3nt: TGTGCCAGCTCCCTTCCACAGGGCTACGAGCAGTACTTC; CDR3aa: CASSLPQGYEQYF
d_gene: TRBD1; v_gene: TRBV7-9; j_gene: TRBJ2-1; abundance: .; CDR3nt: TGTGCCAGCAGCGGGACAGGGGGCGGTGAGCAGTTCTTC; CDR3aa: CASSGTGGGEQFF
d_gene: .; v_gene: TRBV6-6; j_gene: TRBJ2-1; abundance: .; CDR3nt: TGTGCCAGCAGTTCTTTGAATGAGCAGTTCTTC; CDR3aa: CASSSLNEQFF
d_gene: TRBD1; v_gene: TRBV5-1; j_gene: TRBJ2-1; abundance: once; CDR3nt: TGCGCCAGCAGCCGGGACAGGGGCCCCCCCTACAATGAGCAGTTCTTC; CDR3aa: CASSRDRGPPYNEQFF
d_gene: .; v_gene: TRBV6-5; j_gene: TRBJ2-7; abundance: .; CDR3nt: TGTGCCAGCAGAGCGGGACAGGCGGTCTACGAGCAGTACTTC; CDR3aa: CASRAGQAVYEQYF
d_gene: .; v_gene: TRBV19; j_gene: TRBJ2-1; abundance: .; CDR3nt: TGTGCCAGTAGTCCCAGGGACAATGAGCAGTTCTTC; CDR3aa: CASSPRDNEQFF
d_gene: TRBD2; v_gene: TRBV3-1/TRBV3-2; j_gene: TRBJ2-7; abundance: .; CDR3nt: TGTGCCAGCAGCCAAGCGGGGGGAAACGAGCAGTACTTC; CDR3aa: CASSQAGGNEQYF
d_gene: .; v_gene: TRBV4-1; j_gene: TRBJ1-2; abundance: .; CDR3nt: TGCGCCAGCAGCCAAGAAGCCAGGGGATATGGCTACACCTTC; CDR3aa: CASSQEARGYGYTF
d_gene: TRBD1; v_gene: TRBV2; j_gene: TRBJ1-2; abundance: once; CDR3nt: TGTGCCAGCAGTGAAGAGACAGGGCTATATGGCTACACCTTC; CDR3aa: CASSEETGLYGYTF
d_gene: .; v_gene: TRBV6-6; j_gene: TRBJ2-7; abundance: .; CDR3nt: TGTGCCAGCAGTTACTCTTTTATACGGGGAGCCTACGAGCAGTACTTC; CDR3aa: CASSYSFIRGAYEQYF
d_gene: .; v_gene: TRBV11-1; j_gene: TRBJ1-1; abundance: .; CDR3nt: TGTGCCAGCAGGATAGACCCGGACAGGAACACTGAAGCTTTCTTT; CDR3aa: CASRIDPDRNTEAFF
d_gene: .; v_gene: TRBV12-5; j_gene: TRBJ1-1; abundance: .; CDR3nt: TGTGCTAGTGGTTTATATGTCGGGGGTCACACTGAAGCTTTCTTT; CDR3aa: CASGLYVGGHTEAFF
d_gene: TRBD1; v_gene: TRBV19; j_gene: TRBJ1-1; abundance: .; CDR3nt: TGTGCCAGTAGTCCTACAGGGGTGGGGACTGAAGCTTTCTTT; CDR3aa: CASSPTGVGTEAFF
d_gene: TRBD1; v_gene: TRBV7-8; j_gene: TRBJ1-2; abundance: .; CDR3nt: TGTGCCAGCAGCTCAACAGGGGGATTTCTACGAGGCTACACCTTC; CDR3aa: CASSSTGGFLRGYTF
d_gene: .; v_gene: TRBV15; j_gene: TRBJ2-6; abundance: .; CDR3nt: TGTGCCACCAGCAGAGATAGAGGGTCCCGCAGGTTCTCTGGGGCCAACGTCCTGACTTTC; CDR3aa: CATSRDRGSRRFSGANVLTF
d_gene: TRBD2; v_gene: TRBV4-3; j_gene: TRBJ2-1; abundance: .; CDR3nt: TGCGCCAGCAGCCAAGAAGGGGTGCTAGCGGGGGGGTACAATGAGCAGTTCTTC; CDR3aa: CASSQEGVLAGGYNEQFF
d_gene: TRBD1; v_gene: TRBV6-5; j_gene: TRBJ1-2; abundance: .; CDR3nt: TGTGCCAGCAACCCCTCGAGGGGGCGCGACTATGGCTACACCTTC; CDR3aa: CASNPSRGRDYGYTF
d_gene: .; v_gene: TRBV3-1/TRBV3-2; j_gene: TRBJ1-5; abundance: .; CDR3nt: TGTGCCAGCAGCCAGGCAGGGTTCAATCAGCCCCAGCATTTT; CDR3aa: CASSQAGFNQPQHF
d_gene: TRBD1; v_gene: TRBV19; j_gene: TRBJ1-5; abundance: .; CDR3nt: TGTGCCAGTAGTACTAAACAGGGGGCAGGTCAGCCCCAGCATTTT; CDR3aa: CASSTKQGAGQPQHF
d_gene: TRBD2; v_gene: TRBV5-5; j_gene: TRBJ2-5; abundance: .; CDR3nt: TGTGCCAGCAGCTTGTATAGTTTAGCGGGGGGGCCTCTTTCAGAGACCCAGTACTTC; CDR3aa: CASSLYSLAGGPLSETQYF
d_gene: TRBD1; v_gene: TRBV11-2; j_gene: TRBJ2-7; abundance: .; CDR3nt: TGTGCCAGCACCCCCTACAGGGGGGACGTGCAGTACTTC; CDR3aa: CASTPYRGDVQYF
d_gene: .; v_gene: TRBV6-5; j_gene: TRBJ2-2; abundance: .; CDR3nt: TGTGCCAGCAGTTTGTACAGGAACACCGGGGAGCTGTTTTTT; CDR3aa: CASSLYRNTGELFF
d_gene: TRBD1; v_gene: TRBV9; j_gene: TRBJ2-2; abundance: .; CDR3nt: TGTGCCAGCAGCGTAGAGGACAGGTTTCCCGGGGAGCTGTTTTTT; CDR3aa: CASSVEDRFPGELFF
d_gene: .; v_gene: TRBV6-5; j_gene: TRBJ1-2; abundance: .; CDR3nt: TGTGCCAGCAGTTACTCGAGTCTTTATCGAGGCTACACCTTC; CDR3aa: CASSYSSLYRGYTF
d_gene: .; v_gene: TRBV5-1; j_gene: TRBJ1-4; abundance: .; CDR3nt: TGCGCCAGCAGCTTGAGCAGGGCAGGAGAAAAACTGTTTTTT; CDR3aa: CASSLSRAGEKLFF
d_gene: .; v_gene: TRBV4-3; j_gene: TRBJ1-4; abundance: .; CDR3nt: TGCGCCAGCAGGGAGGCCTACGCAACTAATGAAAAACTGTTTTTT; CDR3aa: CASREAYATNEKLFF
d_gene: .; v_gene: TRBV6-2/TRBV6-3; j_gene: TRBJ1-1; abundance: .; CDR3nt: TGTGCCAGCAGCTTATCCGGGGGAGCTTTCTTT; CDR3aa: CASSLSGGAFF
d_gene: TRBD1; v_gene: TRBV4-2; j_gene: TRBJ2-1; abundance: .; CDR3nt: TGTGCCAGCAGCCAAGATCTGGCCGACAGGGGGGGATCCCAGTTCTTC; CDR3aa: CASSQDLADRGGSQFF
d_gene: .; v_gene: TRBV12-3/TRBV12-4; j_gene: TRBJ2-5; abundance: .; CDR3nt: TGTGCCAGCAGTCGCCTCGGGGAGACCCAGTACTTC; CDR3aa: CASSRLGETQYF
d_gene: TRBD2; v_gene: TRBV6-6; j_gene: TRBJ2-1; abundance: .; CDR3nt: TGTGCCAGCAGCCCTAGGGCGGGGGGAGGCTACAATGAGCAGTTCTTC; CDR3aa: CASSPRAGGGYNEQFF
d_gene: TRBD2; v_gene: TRBV6-2/TRBV6-3; j_gene: TRBJ2-3; abundance: .; CDR3nt: TGTGCCAGCAGTTACCTCGGCGGGGGGGCAGAGATGGCAGATACGCAGTATTTT; CDR3aa: CASSYLGGGAEMADTQYF
d_gene: TRBD1; v_gene: TRBV23-1; j_gene: TRBJ2-5; abundance: .; CDR3nt: TGCGCCAGCAGTCGCCCCCGGGACAGGGAGATCTCCAAGCCGGGGGAGACCCAGTACTTC; CDR3aa: CASSRPRDREISKPGETQYF
d_gene: TRBD1; v_gene: TRBV18; j_gene: TRBJ2-7; abundance: .; CDR3nt: TGTGCCAGCTCAATGACAGGGTCGGGGGAGCAGTACTTC; CDR3aa: CASSMTGSGEQYF